These T cell receptor beta chains were read from a single sample in a study of shared clonotypes between healthy human individuals. Profiled with immunoSEQ multiplex PCR; TCRdb holds only in-frame clones, not every one. The profile shows around 1.5 million clones, around 98% of them singletons. The sequenced sample consisted of naive CD4+ T cells sorted from blood. Every receptor here comes from a man between 25 and 39 years old in good health. CDR3s include the opening cysteine and the closing phenylalanine or tryptophan. A D gene is named only where the DNA matches it firmly. Clone sizes are given selectively: once, few, many, or a class where the clone is expanded.

14,NA,NA,TRBV7-2,TRBJ2-5,TGTGCCAGCAGCTTTCAAGCGGGCCAAGAGACCCAGTACTTC,CASSFQAGQETQYF
13,NA,NA,TRBV6-1,TRBJ1-4,TGTGCCAGCAAACGGGGGCCCAATGAAAAACTGTTTTTT,CASKRGPNEKLFF
13,NA,NA,TRBV7-2,TRBJ1-2,TGTGCCAGCAGCCTAAGACAGCCCTATGGCTACACCTTC,CASSLRQPYGYTF
11,NA,NA,TRBV18,TRBJ2-1,TGTGCCAGCTCAACGAAGTATGAGCAGTTCTTC,CASSTKYEQFF
14,NA,NA,TRBV28,TRBJ1-3,TGTGCCAGCAGGGGCCAGCCCTCTGGAAACACCATATATTTT,CASRGQPSGNTIYF
13,NA,NA,TRBV6-5,TRBJ2-7,TGTGCCAGCAGTTATACAGGGCGCTACGAGCAGTACTTC,CASSYTGRYEQYF
14,NA,NA,TRBV5-1,TRBJ2-2,TGCGCCAGCAGCCCGGGGACGGTCCGCCGGGAGCTGTTTTTT,CASSPGTVRRELFF
13,NA,NA,TRBV6-5,TRBJ1-1,TGTGCCAGCAGTACTAGCTCGAGGAAGGTTGCTTTCTTT,CASSTSSRKVAFF
14,NA,NA,TRBV6-1,TRBJ1-2,TGTGCCAGCAGTGAAATGTGGGGGTTGCGTGGCTACACCTTC,CASSEMWGLRGYTF
14,NA,NA,TRBV9,TRBJ1-5,TGTGCCAGCAGCGTAGGTGGGGTGGGTCAGCCCCAGCATTTT,CASSVGGVGQPQHF
12,NA,NA,TRBV19,TRBJ1-2,TGTGCCAGTATGAGGACGGGCAAGAGCTACACCTTC,CASMRTGKSYTF
13,NA,NA,TRBV10-3,TRBJ2-7,TGTGCCACAAAGGGGGGACAGACCTACGAGCAGTACTTC,CATKGGQTYEQYF
13,NA,NA,TRBV6-6,TRBJ1-2,TGTGCCAGCAGTAGACCAAAGCCCTTTGGCTACACCTTC,CASSRPKPFGYTF
14,NA,NA,TRBV6-1,TRBJ1-2,TGTGCCAGCAGTGAAAAGACGGGGCAATATGGCTACACCTTC,CASSEKTGQYGYTF
14,NA,NA,TRBV7-9,TRBJ2-3,TGTGCCAGCAGCTTAGGGGCTTATACAGATACGCAGTATTTT,CASSLGAYTDTQYF
13,once,NA,TRBV19,TRBJ2-7,TGTGCCAGTAGTAGTCCGGGACACCGAGAGCAGTACTTC,CASSSPGHREQYF
18,NA,TRBD2,TRBV11-2,TRBJ2-3,TGTGCCAGCAGCCCTTACAGGGCGGGAGGGCCTAGCACAGATACGCAGTATTTT,CASSPYRAGGPSTDTQYF
13,NA,TRBD1,TRBV19,TRBJ2-7,TGTGCCAGTAGGTGGACAGGGAGCGGCGAGCAGTACTTC,CASRWTGSGEQYF
15,NA,TRBD2,TRBV9,TRBJ2-7,TGTGCCAGCAGCGCGACTAGCGGGAGTTTCTACGAGCAGTACTTC,CASSATSGSFYEQYF
15,NA,TRBD1,TRBV5-8,TRBJ1-4,TGTGCCAGCAGCCTCTACAGGGGAGGTGGTGAAAAACTGTTTTTT,CASSLYRGGGEKLFF
16,NA,TRBD2,TRBV7-9,TRBJ2-1,TGTGCCAGCAGCCCTCTAGCGGGAGGTCGATACAATGAGCAGTTCTTC,CASSPLAGGRYNEQFF
16,NA,TRBD2,TRBV5-4,TRBJ2-7,TGTGCCAGCAGCCGGGGACTAGCGGGAGCTCCCTACGAGCAGTACTTC,CASSRGLAGAPYEQYF
16,NA,TRBD2,TRBV29-1,TRBJ2-7,TGCAGCGTTGGGGGCCTAGCGGGAGGACAAACCTACGAGCAGTACTTC,CSVGGLAGGQTYEQYF
19,NA,TRBD2,TRBV9,TRBJ2-1,TGTGCCAGCAGCCTACTAGCGGGAGTAGGTACTTTGGTGGGTCATGAGCAGTTCTTC,CASSLLAGVGTLVGHEQFF
14,NA,NA,TRBV14,TRBJ2-3,TGTGCCAGCAGCCAAGATGGGGACTTTGATACGCAGTATTTT,CASSQDGDFDTQYF
14,once,NA,TRBV4-3,TRBJ1-1,TGCGCCAGCAGCCGAAAGGACACGAACACTGAAGCTTTCTTT,CASSRKDTNTEAFF
14,NA,NA,TRBV7-9,TRBJ2-1,TGTGCCAGCACCCAATTCCTGGGTCGCAATGAGCAGTTCTTC,CASTQFLGRNEQFF
15,NA,TRBD1,TRBV28,TRBJ2-5,TGTGCCAGCAGTTCCCGCCGACAGGGAAAAGAGACCCAGTACTTC,CASSSRRQGKETQYF
14,NA,NA,TRBV5-1,TRBJ1-1,TGCGCCAGCAGCTTAGGGGGGCCGGGCACTGAAGCTTTCTTT,CASSLGGPGTEAFF
13,NA,NA,TRBV18,TRBJ1-5,TGTGCCAGCTCACCGGGAGTCAATCAGCCCCAGCATTTT,CASSPGVNQPQHF
15,NA,NA,TRBV9,TRBJ2-2,TGTGCCAGCAGCGTAGGACAGGAGAACACCGGGGAGCTGTTTTTT,CASSVGQENTGELFF
14,NA,NA,TRBV28,TRBJ1-2,TGTGCCAGCAGTTTATACTACGGCGGATATGGCTACACCTTC,CASSLYYGGYGYTF
17,NA,TRBD2,TRBV28,TRBJ2-1,TGTGCCAGCAGTCCCCCTAGCGGGCCCGGCTCCTACAATGAGCAGTTCTTC,CASSPPSGPGSYNEQFF
12,NA,NA,TRBV10-1,TRBJ2-3,TGCGCCAGCAGTTCAGGGACAGATACGCAGTATTTT,CASSSGTDTQYF
13,NA,TRBD1,TRBV7-2,TRBJ2-1,TGTGCCAGCAGCTGGGACAGGGGAGATGAGCAGTTCTTC,CASSWDRGDEQFF
14,NA,TRBD1,TRBV10-2,TRBJ2-7,TGCGCCAGCAGTGAGGGGACAGCGTCCTACGAGCAGTACTTC,CASSEGTASYEQYF
15,NA,TRBD2,TRBV10-3,TRBJ2-1,TGTGCCATCAGTGAAGGTCGCGCGGGAGGGAATGAGCAGTTCTTC,CAISEGRAGGNEQFF
18,NA,NA,TRBV9,TRBJ2-6,TGTGCCAGCAGCGTTCAGACAGGAGAAATCTCTGGGGCCAACGTCCTGACTTTC,CASSVQTGEISGANVLTF
18,NA,NA,TRBV6-1,TRBJ2-6,TGTGCCAGCAGTGGCAGGGCAGGATTGAGCTCTGGGGCCAACGTCCTGACTTTC,CASSGRAGLSSGANVLTF
13,NA,NA,TRBV6-5,TRBJ1-1,TGTGCCTCCCGGCGGGTGATGAACACTGAAGCTTTCTTT,CASRRVMNTEAFF
16,NA,TRBD2,TRBV6-5,TRBJ2-5,TGTGCCAGCAGTTACCTAGCGGGAAGGGGCCAAGAGACCCAGTACTTC,CASSYLAGRGQETQYF
14,NA,NA,TRBV7-8,TRBJ1-2,TGTGCCAGCAGCACCCGACAGGAGGAGTATGGCTACACCTTC,CASSTRQEEYGYTF
12,NA,TRBD1,TRBV2,TRBJ1-4,TGTGCCACGGGACAGGGGGCTGGAAAACTGTTTTTT,CATGQGAGKLFF
15,NA,NA,TRBV5-4,TRBJ2-3,TGTGCCAGCAGCTTGGCAGGGCCTAGCACAGATACGCAGTATTTT,CASSLAGPSTDTQYF
18,NA,NA,TRBV7-2,TRBJ2-2,TGTGCCAGCAGCCCCTCTCCCCCGCAGGCCACGAACACCGGGGAGCTGTTTTTT,CASSPSPPQATNTGELFF
15,NA,TRBD2,TRBV18,TRBJ2-7,TGTGCCAGCTCACCCCGACTAGCGGGAGCGGTCGAGCAGTACTTC,CASSPRLAGAVEQYF